A selection of T cell receptor beta chains follows, all from one sample in a study of response to subunit inactivated influenza vaccine. TCRdb ran MiXCR on the RT-PCR reads and lists one entry per CDR3 protein. The sample shows some 850,000 distinct CDR3 sequences, 18% of them seen only once. The sequencing here drew on PBMCs from blood, taken around 5 days after vaccination. Receptor source: a man aged 45-65 years who received an inactivated influenza vaccine. Both conserved end residues are part of each CDR3. Each record gives: CDR3 length, V gene, J gene, CDR3 protein.

12	TRBV20-1	TRBJ2-2	CSTGIGTGELFF
16	TRBV12-3/TRBV12-4	TRBJ2-5	CASSFRLAGPQETQYF
13	TRBV10-3	TRBJ2-1	CAMGPINYNEQFF
16	TRBV20-1	TRBJ2-7	CSARDLWQGAHYEQYF
14	TRBV20-1	TRBJ2-7	CSATRESPSYEQYF
16	TRBV20-1	TRBJ1-5	CSARAMDRVSNQPQHF
17	TRBV28	TRBJ2-3	CASRRTSGGSSTDTQYF
11	TRBV20-1	TRBJ1-5	CSAARDQPQHF
10	TRBV29-1	TRBJ2-7	CSVSLGEQYF
15	TRBV7-9	TRBJ2-3	CASSLGQLRSDTQYF
16	TRBV7-6	TRBJ2-5	CASSLAGGTLQETQYF
13	TRBV7-9	TRBJ2-7	CASSLFRRDEQYF
14	TRBV7-9	TRBJ2-3	CASSDRRSTDTQYF
13	TRBV28	TRBJ2-7	CASRWDRDYEQYF
14	TRBV12-3/TRBV12-4	TRBJ2-7	CASSGTGVPYEQYF
15	TRBV6-1	TRBJ1-2	CASREPGQGDYGYTF
15	TRBV7-2	TRBJ2-7	CASSLGVAGGYEQYF
15	TRBV18	TRBJ2-7	CASSPPSGGPHEQYF
14	TRBV6-1	TRBJ2-1	CASSRVAGAYEQFF
16	TRBV28	TRBJ2-3	CAIHPTGLAHRDTQYF
15	TRBV6-5	TRBJ2-1	CASSYFGPFGYEQFF
15	TRBV6-2/TRBV6-3	TRBJ2-7	CASRLTGTGTYEQYF
16	TRBV4-3	TRBJ2-1	CASSLHSTGGRNEQFF
14	TRBV12-3/TRBV12-4	TRBJ2-5	CASLLEGRAETQYF
15	TRBV7-3	TRBJ2-3	CASSASGVRTDTQYF
15	TRBV7-3	TRBJ2-1	CASSIAGGRNNEQFF
15	TRBV5-1	TRBJ2-5	CASSFLSGGRETQYF
14	TRBV10-3	TRBJ1-2	CAVRDLTGNYGYTF
14	TRBV12-3/TRBV12-4	TRBJ1-5	CASSPTGGNQPQHF
16	TRBV7-2	NA	CASSPGLGGGQETQFF
13	TRBV29-1	TRBJ2-1	CSVEQGAPDEQFF
12	TRBV12-3/TRBV12-4	TRBJ2-2	CASSLAPGELFF
18	TRBV24-1	TRBJ2-6	CATSAHTFEASGANVLTF
16	TRBV9	TRBJ2-1	CASSVGTSGRVNEQFF
14	TRBV12-3/TRBV12-4	TRBJ2-7	CASSLGGGVHEQYF
15	TRBV24-1	TRBJ2-7	CATSDTGTPWDEQYF
13	TRBV11-2	TRBJ2-5	CASSPELGETQYF
15	TRBV4-3	TRBJ2-2	CASSPNAVNTGELFF
12	TRBV27	TRBJ2-7	CASGTSGSEQYF
15	TRBV20-1	TRBJ2-3	CSALRQASGKDTQYF
15	TRBV7-2	TRBJ2-7	CASSSSGIPSYEQYF
13	TRBV3-1	TRBJ1-2	CASSTQGAHGYTF
16	TRBV18	TRBJ2-7	CASSPPWTSGGAQQYF
15	TRBV7-2	TRBJ2-1	CASSLQASGSNEQFF
14	TRBV5-5	TRBJ2-7	CASMRQALSYEQYF
17	TRBV20-1	TRBJ1-1	CSAQGRRGRGMSTEAFF
15	TRBV7-9	TRBJ2-7	CASGRAGENYLEQYF
13	TRBV6-1	TRBJ1-2	CASSNDISYGYTF